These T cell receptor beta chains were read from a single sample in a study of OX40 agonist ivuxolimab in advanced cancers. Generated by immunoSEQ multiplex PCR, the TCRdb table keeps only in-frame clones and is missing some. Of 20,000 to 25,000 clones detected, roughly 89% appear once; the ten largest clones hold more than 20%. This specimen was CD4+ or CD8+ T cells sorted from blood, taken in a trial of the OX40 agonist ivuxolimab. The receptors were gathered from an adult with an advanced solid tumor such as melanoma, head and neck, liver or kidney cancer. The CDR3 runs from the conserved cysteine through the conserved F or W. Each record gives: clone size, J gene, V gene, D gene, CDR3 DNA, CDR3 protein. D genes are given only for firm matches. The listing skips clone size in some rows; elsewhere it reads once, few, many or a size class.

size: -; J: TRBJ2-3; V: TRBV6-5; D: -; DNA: TGTGCCAGCAGTTACTCGGGGGGGGCCACAGATACGCAGTATTTT; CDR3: CASSYSGGATDTQYF
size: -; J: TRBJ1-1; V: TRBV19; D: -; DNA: TGTGCCAGTGAACAAGGCAATGTGAACACTGAAGCTTTCTTT; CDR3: CASEQGNVNTEAFF
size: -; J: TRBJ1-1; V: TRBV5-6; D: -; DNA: TGTGCCAGCAGCCTGATTAACACTGAAGCTTTCTTT; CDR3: CASSLINTEAFF
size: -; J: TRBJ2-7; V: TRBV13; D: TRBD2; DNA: TGTGCCAGCAGCCTCACCGGGACTAGTGGGGAAAACTACGAGCAGTACTTC; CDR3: CASSLTGTSGENYEQYF
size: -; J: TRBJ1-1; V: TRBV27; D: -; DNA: TGTGCCAGCAGTTTATATCCCCTAAGCTTAACTCCGGGGGGGGCTAACACTGAAGCTTTCTTT; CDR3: CASSLYPLSLTPGGANTEAFF
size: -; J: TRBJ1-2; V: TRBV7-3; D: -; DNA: TGTGCCAGCAGCTTTGGTGGCAGGTTTAGCTATGGCTACACCTTC; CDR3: CASSFGGRFSYGYTF
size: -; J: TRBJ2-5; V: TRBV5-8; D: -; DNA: TGTGCCAGCCGATCACCAGGGGAAGAGACCCAGTACTTC; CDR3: CASRSPGEETQYF
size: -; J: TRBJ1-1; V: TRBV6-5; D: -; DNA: TGTGCCAGCAGTTACTCGGGGGGTTTCACTGAAGCTTTCTTT; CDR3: CASSYSGGFTEAFF
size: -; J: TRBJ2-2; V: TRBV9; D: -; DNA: TGTGCCAGCGGGGCGGGCACGGGCGGGGAGCTGTTTTTT; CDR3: CASGAGTGGELFF
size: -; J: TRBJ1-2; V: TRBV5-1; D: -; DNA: TGCGCCAGCAGCGAGACGGCTTACACCACAAGGAACTATGGCTACACCTTC; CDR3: CASSETAYTTRNYGYTF
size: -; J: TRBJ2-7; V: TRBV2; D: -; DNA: TGTGCCAGCAGTGAAGCGCGTACAGGGTCCTACGAGCAGTACTTC; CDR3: CASSEARTGSYEQYF
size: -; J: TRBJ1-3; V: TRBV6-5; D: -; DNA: TGTGCCAGCCAGGAGGGAAACACCATATATTTT; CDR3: CASQEGNTIYF
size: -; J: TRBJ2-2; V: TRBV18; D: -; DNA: TGTGCCAGCTCACGAGCAACAGGGCCGACGAACACCGGGGAGCTGTTTTTT; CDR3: CASSRATGPTNTGELFF
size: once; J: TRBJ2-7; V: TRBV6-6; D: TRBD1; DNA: TGTGCCAGCAGCCTCGGACAGGGCTACGAGCAGTACTTC; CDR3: CASSLGQGYEQYF
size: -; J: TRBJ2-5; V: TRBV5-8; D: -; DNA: TGTGCCAGCGTGTTTTACGGGGACCGGGCCGAGACCCAGTACTTC; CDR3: CASVFYGDRAETQYF
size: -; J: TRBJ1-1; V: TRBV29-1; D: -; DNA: TGCAGCGTTGGACACGGATCAGAAGCTTTCTTT; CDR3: CSVGHGSEAFF
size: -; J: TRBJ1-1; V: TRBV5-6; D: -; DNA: TGTGCCAGCATCCTGAGAGGGTACACTGAAGCTTTCTTT; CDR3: CASILRGYTEAFF
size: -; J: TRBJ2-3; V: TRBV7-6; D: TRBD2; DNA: TGTGCCAGCAGCCCATCTGCCGGGACTAGTGGGGGGGCCGCAGATACGCAGTATTTT; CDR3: CASSPSAGTSGGAADTQYF
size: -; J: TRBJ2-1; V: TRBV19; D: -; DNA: TGTGCCAGTAGTATCCCCGGCAGGTGGTTCTTC; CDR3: CASSIPGRWFF
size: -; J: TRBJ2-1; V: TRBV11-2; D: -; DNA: TGTGCCAGCAGCTTAGCTAGTCATGAGCAGTTCTTC; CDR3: CASSLASHEQFF
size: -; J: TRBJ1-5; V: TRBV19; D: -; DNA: TGTGCCAGTAGTCCCCGGGGTCTCCAGCCCCAGCATTTT; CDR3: CASSPRGLQPQHF
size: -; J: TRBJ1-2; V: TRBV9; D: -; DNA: TGTGCCAGCAGCGTGTGGCAGGGGGGCTACACCTTC; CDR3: CASSVWQGGYTF
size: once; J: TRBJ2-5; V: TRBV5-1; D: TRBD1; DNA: TGCGCCAGCAGCTTTAAGCAGGGGGCTAAGGAGACCCAGTACTTC; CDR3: CASSFKQGAKETQYF
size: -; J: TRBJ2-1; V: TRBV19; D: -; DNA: TGTGCCAGTAGTATCCTCGCGAGGCAGTTCTTC; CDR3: CASSILARQFF